This T cell receptor (beta chain) was identified during a study of pediatric ulcerative colitis. Profiling relied on immunoSEQ multiplex PCR, and the TCRdb table lists in-frame clones only, not all of them. The data show 45,000 to 75,000 clones, over 80% seen once. CDR1 is WNHNN, CDR2 SYGVQD, per germline (reference sequence). The CDR3 extends over 14 amino acids. Trimming took 4 bases from V and 0 from J, leaving 8 bases between them. The TCR originated in a boy younger than 18 who was a control in a study of pediatric ulcerative colitis. The genes are TRBV10-1 and TRBJ2-3; no definite D call. Sequenced: blood. DNA for the CDR3: TGCGCCAGCAGTGGGCCCACTAGCACAGATACGCAGTATTTT. Residues: CASSGPTSTDTQYF.